The 10 T cell receptor beta chains presented below share a single source sample, sequenced in a study of blood T cell repertoires in COVID-19. Repertoires were generated with immunoSEQ multiplex PCR, while TCRdb's copy carries only in-frame clones and drops some. The table includes around 140,000 clones, approximately 82% detected once. Sequencing input: peripheral blood. The receptors were gathered from a man in his 60s with active or convalescent COVID-19.

CDR3 sequence (DNA): TGTGCCACCGGAACAGGGGCGAGGACTGAAGCTTTCTTT. It translates to CATGTGARTEAFF. J is TRBJ1-1 and V is TRBV12-3 or TRBV12-4, with 7 bases that match TRBD1. Unmatched junction bases numbered 10, after V lost 10 bases and J lost 5 bases. The CDR3 has 13 amino acids.

The CDR3 DNA follows: TGTGCCAGCAGCCAAGATCGGCGAGGTAATCAGCCCCAGCATTTT. Residues: CASSQDRRGNQPQHF. This rearrangement joins TRBV3-1 (or the pseudogene TRBV3-2) to TRBJ1-5, with no clear D. Germline V gene data show CDR1 as LGHDT and CDR2 as YNNKEL (reference sequence). The CDR3 spans 15 residues. The V end was cut by 0 bases, the J end by 4 bases, with 10 bases between.

V usage is TRBV19 and J usage is TRBJ2-1, with TRBD2 matching 9 bases. Per germline, CDR1 LNHDA and CDR2 SQIVND (reference sequence). The CDR3 sequence is 15 residues long. The ends lost 3 bases at V and 4 bases at J; junction bases unmatched: 4. This CDR3 reads CASSISGRGYNEQFF. The CDR3 bases are TGTGCCAGTAGTATTAGCGGGAGAGGGTACAATGAGCAGTTCTTC.

This clone was seen once. The genes are TRBV19 and TRBJ1-5; D is possibly TRBD1 (5 bases). The CDR3 has 16 amino acids. Between the trimmed V and J ends, which lost 4 bases and 2 bases, there was a span of 15 bases. Germline assignment: CDR1 LNHDA and CDR2 SQIVND (reference sequence). The CDR3 here is CASSTVGGYGNQPQHF. The CDR3 region has the DNA TGTGCCAGTAGTACAGTGGGGGGATACGGCAATCAGCCCCAGCATTTT.

The rearrangement links TRBV6-1 to TRBJ1-1, with TRBD1 matching 7 bases. Germline assignment: CDR1 MNHNS and CDR2 SASEGT. V shed 1 base and J 5 bases; nucleotides not matched to a gene: 7. CDR3 length: 15 amino acids. CDR3 sequence: CASSEERGRGTEAFF. The CDR3 DNA follows: TGTGCCAGCAGTGAAGAGAGGGGGCGAGGAACTGAAGCTTTCTTT.

The rearrangement joins TRBV10-2 to TRBJ2-5; 8 nucleotides line up with TRBD2. Germline assignment: CDR1 WSHSY and CDR2 SAAADI. The CDR3 contains 13 residues. Trimming took 5 bases from V and 4 from J; bases not matched to a gene: 3. The CDR3 spells CASSTLAGETQYF. In nucleotides, the CDR3 is TGCGCCAGCAGTACGCTAGCGGGAGAGACCCAGTACTTC.

The rearrangement uses TRBV7-2 and TRBJ1-1; the D gene is possibly TRBD1 (6 bases). V was pared by 5 bases and J by 2 bases, with 15 bases between. The V gene's germline CDR1 is SGHTA and CDR2 FQGNSA. This CDR3 contains 15 residues. CDR3 sequence reads: CASSGVDRRNTEAFF. The CDR3 nucleotides read TGTGCCAGCAGCGGGGTCGACAGGCGTAACACTGAAGCTTTCTTT. The whole variable domain, remainder taken from reference TRBV7-2 and TRBJ1-1, is GAGVSQSPSNKVTEKGKDVELRCDPISGHTALYWYRQSLGQGLEFLIYFQGNSAPDKSGLPSDRFSAERTGGSVSTLTIQRTQQEDSAVYLCASSGVDRRNTEAFFGQGTRLTVV.

Only a few counts were recorded for this clone. V gene TRBV10-2 combines with J gene TRBJ1-2; unclear D gene. Germline CDR1 WSHSY, CDR2 SAAADI. This CDR3 region has 14 residues. V dropped 2 bases and J dropped 0 bases, with 7 bases sitting between them. CDR3 bases: TGCGCCAGCAGTGAGGCGGCGGCTAACTATGGCTACACCTTC. This codes for CASSEAAANYGYTF.

The chain couples TRBV6-6 to TRBJ2-1, with TRBD2 as a possible D gene (6 bases). This CDR3 is 16 amino acids long. CDR1 MNHNY and CDR2 SVGAGI come from the germline V gene (reference sequence). The germline V and J ends were trimmed by 0 bases and 4 bases, with 13 bases remaining between them. CDR3 nucleotides: TGTGCCAGCAGTTACTCGGCTAGCGTTTTATACAATGAGCAGTTCTTC. This gives the protein CASSYSASVLYNEQFF.

The rearrangement joins TRBV28 to TRBJ1-2; possible D gene TRBD1, 5 bases. This CDR3 has 13 residues. V gave up 3 bases and J gave up 8 bases, with 13 bases separating them. Germline loops: CDR1 MDHEN, CDR2 SYDVKM. The DNA of the CDR3 is TGTGCCAGCAGTTTGTGGACATCGCAAGGCTACACCTTC. This codes for CASSLWTSQGYTF.